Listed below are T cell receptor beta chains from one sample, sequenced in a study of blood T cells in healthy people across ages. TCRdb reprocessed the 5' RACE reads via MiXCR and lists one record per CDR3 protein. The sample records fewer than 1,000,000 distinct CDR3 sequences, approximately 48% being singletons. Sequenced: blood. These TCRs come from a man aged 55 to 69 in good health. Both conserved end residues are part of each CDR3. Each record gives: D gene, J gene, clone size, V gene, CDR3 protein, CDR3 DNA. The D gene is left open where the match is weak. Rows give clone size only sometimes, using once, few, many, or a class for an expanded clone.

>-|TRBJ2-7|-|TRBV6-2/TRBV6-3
CASSYYSYEQYF
TGTGCCAGCAGTTACTACTCCTACGAGCAGTACTTC
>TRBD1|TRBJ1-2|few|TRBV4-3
CASSQEGTGGFGYTF
TGCGCCAGCAGCCAAGAAGGCACAGGGGGCTTCGGCTACACCTTC
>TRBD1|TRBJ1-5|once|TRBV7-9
CASRPRDRHSNQPQHF
TGTGCCAGCAGGCCCCGGGACAGACATAGCAATCAGCCCCAGCATTTT
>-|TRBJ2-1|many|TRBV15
CATSRDHNEQFF
TGTGCCACCAGCAGAGACCACAATGAGCAGTTCTTC
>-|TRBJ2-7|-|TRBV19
CASSFSRGGNYEQYF
TGTGCCAGTAGTTTCTCCAGGGGAGGCAACTACGAGCAGTACTTC
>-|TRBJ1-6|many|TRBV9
CASSVGTVNSPLHF
TGTGCCAGCAGCGTAGGGACAGTCAATTCACCCCTCCACTTT
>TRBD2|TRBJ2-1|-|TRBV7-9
CASSLAQGGANEQFF
TGTGCCAGCAGCTTAGCTCAGGGAGGGGCCAATGAGCAGTTCTTC
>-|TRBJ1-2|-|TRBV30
CAWSVWSVVRYGYTF
TGTGCCTGGAGTGTTTGGTCGGTCGTCCGGTATGGCTACACCTTC
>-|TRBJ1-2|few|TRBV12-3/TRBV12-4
CASSSSSNYGYTF
TGTGCCAGCAGTTCCTCCTCCAACTATGGCTACACCTTC
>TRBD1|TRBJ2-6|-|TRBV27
CASSLTGGGSGANVLTF
TGTGCCAGCAGTCTGACAGGGGGGGGCTCTGGGGCCAACGTCCTGACTTTC
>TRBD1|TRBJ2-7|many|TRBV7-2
CASSSQTGSYEQYF
TGTGCCAGCAGCTCCCAGACAGGGTCCTACGAGCAGTACTTC
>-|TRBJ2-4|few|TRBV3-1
CASSQDRQDKPGEQYF
TGTGCCAGCAGCCAAGATCGACAGGATAAACCGGGGGAGCAGTACTTC
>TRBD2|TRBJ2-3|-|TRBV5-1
CASSYIAGGPADTQYF
TGCGCCAGCAGCTATATAGCGGGGGGGCCAGCAGATACGCAGTATTTT
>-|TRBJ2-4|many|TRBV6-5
CASRPNQLAKNIQYF
TGTGCCAGCAGGCCCAACCAACTAGCCAAAAACATTCAGTACTTC
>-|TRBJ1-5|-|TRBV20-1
CSASPPKGRDQPQHF
TGCAGTGCTAGCCCCCCGAAGGGCAGGGATCAGCCCCAGCATTTT
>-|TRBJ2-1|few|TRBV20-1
CSAPGLVDKFF
TGCAGTGCGCCGGGACTGGTTGATAAGTTCTTC
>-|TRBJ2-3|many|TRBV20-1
CSARRDPSTDTQYF
TGCAGTGCTCGCAGGGACCCTAGCACAGATACGCAGTATTTT
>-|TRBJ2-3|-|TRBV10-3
CAATTGTDTQYF
TGTGCCGCAACAACAGGCACAGATACGCAGTATTTT
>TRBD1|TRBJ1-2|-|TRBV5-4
CASSIRDREAYGYTF
TGTGCCAGCAGCATACGCGACAGGGAAGCCTATGGCTACACCTTC
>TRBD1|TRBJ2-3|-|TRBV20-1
CSARESWDREDTQYF
TGCAGTGCTAGAGAGAGTTGGGACAGGGAAGATACGCAGTATTTT
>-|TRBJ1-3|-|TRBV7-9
CASEPRGSGNTIYF
TGTGCCAGCGAACCGAGGGGCTCTGGAAACACCATATATTTT
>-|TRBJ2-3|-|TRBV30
CAWSVRRDLLSADTQYF
TGTGCCTGGAGTGTACGGAGGGACCTGCTTTCGGCAGATACGCAGTATTTT
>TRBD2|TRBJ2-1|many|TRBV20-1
CSARTGDYRNEQFF
TGCAGTGCTAGGACTGGGGACTATCGCAATGAGCAGTTCTTC
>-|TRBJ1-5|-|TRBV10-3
CAISDTGRNQPQHF
TGTGCCATCAGTGACACTGGCCGCAATCAGCCCCAGCATTTT